This T cell receptor beta chain was captured by sequencing in a study of cytomegalovirus exposure and HLA in healthy donors. Study-wide results and limits: Analysis was performed later, and it showed HLA-associated TCR beta chains to be more clonally expanded than equally common others. The sole available immune exposure information was CMV serostatus. A later look showed TCR association rates differing by HLA locus, highest for DRB1 and lowest for HLA-C.

Both 60 Vbeta primers and 13 Jbeta primers went into the PCR. Original processing methods: As a later analysis found, there were tens of millions of unique TCR beta chains, of which roughly 11 million were shared. TCRdb keeps only in-frame clones here, not all; method: immunoSEQ multiplex PCR. V, J and clone size reflect that table, while D and trimming were determined from the DNA. The table has more than 85,000 clones, over 9.5% seen once; the top ten hold more than 15%. V was pared by 0 bases and J by 1 base, with 7 bases between. The CDR3 totals 14 residues. Looked up from germline, CDR1 is SGDLS and CDR2 is YYNGEE. As regards this clone: Its antigen is unidentified.

The clonotype was recovered from a man in his forties in good health and CMV-seropositive. The chain joins TRBV9 to TRBJ1-1, with D unclear. The sample was PBMCs. The CDR3 DNA reads as TGTGCCAGCAGCGTAGCGGGTGAGAACACTGAAGCTTTCTTT. Its translation: CASSVAGENTEAFF.